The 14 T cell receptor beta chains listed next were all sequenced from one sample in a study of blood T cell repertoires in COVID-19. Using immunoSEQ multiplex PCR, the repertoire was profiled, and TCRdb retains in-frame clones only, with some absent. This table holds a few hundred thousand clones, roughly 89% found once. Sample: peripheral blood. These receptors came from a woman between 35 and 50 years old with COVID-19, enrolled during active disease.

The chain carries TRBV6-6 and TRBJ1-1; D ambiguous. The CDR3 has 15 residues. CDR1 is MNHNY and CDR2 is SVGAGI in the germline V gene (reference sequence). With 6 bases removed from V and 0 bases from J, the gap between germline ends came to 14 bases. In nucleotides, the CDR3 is TGTGCCAGCAGCAACAGCGGATTAATGAACACTGAAGCTTTCTTT. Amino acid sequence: CASSNSGLMNTEAFF.

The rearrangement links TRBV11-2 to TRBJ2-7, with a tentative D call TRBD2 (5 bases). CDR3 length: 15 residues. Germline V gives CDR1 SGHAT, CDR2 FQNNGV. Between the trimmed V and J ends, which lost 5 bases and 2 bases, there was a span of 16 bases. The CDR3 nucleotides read TGTGCCAGCAGCCCTAGGAGGCTAGAGCCCTACGAGCAGTACTTC. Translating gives CASSPRRLEPYEQYF.

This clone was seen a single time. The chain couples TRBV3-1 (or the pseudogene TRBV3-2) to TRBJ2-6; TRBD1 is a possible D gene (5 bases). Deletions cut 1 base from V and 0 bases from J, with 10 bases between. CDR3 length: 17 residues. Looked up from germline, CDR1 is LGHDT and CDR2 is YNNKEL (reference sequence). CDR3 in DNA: TGTGCCAGCAGCCAAGGAGACAGAAGCTCTGGGGCCAACGTCCTGACTTTC. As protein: CASSQGDRSSGANVLTF.

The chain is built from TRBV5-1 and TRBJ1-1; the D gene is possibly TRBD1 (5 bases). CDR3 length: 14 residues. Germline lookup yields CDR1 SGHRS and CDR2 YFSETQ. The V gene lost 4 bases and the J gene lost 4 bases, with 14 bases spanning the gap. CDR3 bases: TGCGCCAGCAGCCTTGGGGGGTTGGGCACTGAAGCTTTCTTT. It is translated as CASSLGGLGTEAFF.

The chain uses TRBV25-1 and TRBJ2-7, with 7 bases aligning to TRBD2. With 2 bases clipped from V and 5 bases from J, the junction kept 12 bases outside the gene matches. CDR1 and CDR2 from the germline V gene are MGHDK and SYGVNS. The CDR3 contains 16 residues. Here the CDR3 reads CASSEASWEGSHEQYF. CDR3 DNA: TGTGCCAGCAGTGAAGCCTCCTGGGAGGGTTCCCACGAGCAGTACTTC.

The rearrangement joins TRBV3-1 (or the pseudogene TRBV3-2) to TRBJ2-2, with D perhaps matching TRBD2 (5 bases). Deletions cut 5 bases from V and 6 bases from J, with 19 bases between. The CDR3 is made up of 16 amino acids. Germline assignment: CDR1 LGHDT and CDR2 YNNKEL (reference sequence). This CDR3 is CASSDGPGKTPGELFF. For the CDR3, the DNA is TGTGCCAGCAGCGACGGCCCGGGAAAAACGCCCGGGGAGCTGTTTTTT.

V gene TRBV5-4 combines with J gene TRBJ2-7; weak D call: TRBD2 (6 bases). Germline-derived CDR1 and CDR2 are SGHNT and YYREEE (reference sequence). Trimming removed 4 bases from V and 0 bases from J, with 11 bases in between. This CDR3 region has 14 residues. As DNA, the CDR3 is TGTGCCAGCAGCCCAGCGGGCCCCTCCTACGAGCAGTACTTC. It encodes CASSPAGPSYEQYF. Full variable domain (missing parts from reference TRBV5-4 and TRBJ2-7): ETGVTQSPTHLIKTRGQQVTLRCSSQSGHNTVSWYQQALGQGPQFIFQYYREEENGRGNFPPRFSGLQFPNYSSELNVNALELDDSALYLCASSPAGPSYEQYFGPGTRLTVT.

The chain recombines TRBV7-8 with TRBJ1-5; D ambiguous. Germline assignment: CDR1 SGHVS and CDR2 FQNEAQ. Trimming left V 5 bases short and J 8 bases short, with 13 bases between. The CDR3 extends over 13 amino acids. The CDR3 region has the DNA TGTGCCAGCAGCCGTAGAACGTCGGAGCCCCAGCATTTT. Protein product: CASSRRTSEPQHF.

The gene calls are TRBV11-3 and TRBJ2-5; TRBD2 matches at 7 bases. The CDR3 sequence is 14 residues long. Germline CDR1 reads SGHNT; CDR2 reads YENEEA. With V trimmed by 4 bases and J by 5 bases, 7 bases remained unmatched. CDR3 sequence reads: CASSYGGSLETQYF. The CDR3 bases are TGTGCCAGCAGCTACGGCGGGAGTTTGGAGACCCAGTACTTC.

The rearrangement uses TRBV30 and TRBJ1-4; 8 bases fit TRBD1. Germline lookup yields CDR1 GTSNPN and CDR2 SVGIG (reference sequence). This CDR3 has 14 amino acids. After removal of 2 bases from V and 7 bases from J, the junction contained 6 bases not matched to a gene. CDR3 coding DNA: TGTGCCTGGAGTCCCCCCGGGACAGGTGAAAAACTGTTTTTT. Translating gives CAWSPPGTGEKLFF.

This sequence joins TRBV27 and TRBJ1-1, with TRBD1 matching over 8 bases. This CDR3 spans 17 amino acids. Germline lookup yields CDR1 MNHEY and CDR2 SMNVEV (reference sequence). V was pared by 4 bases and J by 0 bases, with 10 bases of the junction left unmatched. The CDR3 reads CASSSRQGLEMNTEAFF. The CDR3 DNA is TGTGCCAGCAGTTCTCGACAGGGGCTAGAGATGAACACTGAAGCTTTCTTT.

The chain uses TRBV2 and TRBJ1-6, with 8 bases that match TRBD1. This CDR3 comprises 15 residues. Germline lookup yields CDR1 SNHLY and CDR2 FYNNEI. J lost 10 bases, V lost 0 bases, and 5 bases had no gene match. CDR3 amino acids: CASSEAGQGESPLHF. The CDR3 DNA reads TGTGCCAGCAGTGAAGCCGGACAGGGAGAATCACCCCTCCACTTT. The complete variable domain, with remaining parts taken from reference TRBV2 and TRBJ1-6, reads EPEVTQTPSHQVTQMGQEVILRCVPISNHLYFYWYRQILGQKVEFLVSFYNNEISEKSEIFDDQFSVERPDGSNFTLKIRSTKLEDSAMYFCASSEAGQGESPLHFGNGTRLTVT.

The CDR3 reads CASSLGAGARGNTIYF. The CDR3 region has the DNA TGTGCCAGCAGCTTAGGGGCGGGGGCGCGAGGAAACACCATATATTTT. The chain combines TRBV7-2 with TRBJ1-3; D is perhaps TRBD1 (6 bases). The CDR3 is 16 residues long. CDR1 and CDR2 from the germline V gene are SGHTA and FQGNSA. Trimming shortened V by 1 base and J by 4 bases, and 14 bases separated the two germline ends.

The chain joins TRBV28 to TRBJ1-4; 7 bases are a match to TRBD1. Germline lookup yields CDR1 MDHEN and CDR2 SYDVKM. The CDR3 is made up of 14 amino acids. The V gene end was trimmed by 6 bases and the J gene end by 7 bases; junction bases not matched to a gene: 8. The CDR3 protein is CASSSTGTVEKLFF. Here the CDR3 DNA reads TGTGCCAGCAGCTCCACCGGGACAGTTGAAAAACTGTTTTTT.